This TCR beta chain was recovered during a study of T cell responses to AZD1222 COVID-19 vaccine. The study's findings and limits: Only after the peak T cell response were repertoires sampled. Vaccine-related CD4 TCRs covered spike, predominating at 160-218 and 743-854.

Produced via immunoSEQ multiplex PCR; TCRdb's table is partial and in-frame only. Of 180,000 or so clones listed, approximately 94% are singletons. The CDR3 sequence is 13 residues long. The V end was cut by 1 base, the J end by 6 bases, with 6 bases between. Germline V gene lookup returns CDR1 SGHNT and CDR2 YENEEA. Concerning this clone: Its antigen remains unknown.

The rearrangement uses TRBV11-3 and TRBJ2-2, with D unclear. Sequenced material: peripheral blood, taken 28 days after the second AZD1222 dose. The sequence was collected from an adult who received the AZD1222 COVID-19 vaccine. The CDR3: CASSLVSPGELFF. CDR3 DNA: TGTGCCAGCAGCTTAGTTTCCCCCGGGGAGCTGTTTTTT. Full variable domain (rest looked up from reference TRBV11-3 and TRBJ2-2): EAGVVQSPRYKIIEKKQPVAFWCNPISGHNTLYWYLQNLGQGPELLIRYENEEAVDDSQLPKDRFSAERLKGVDSTLKIQPAELGDSAVYLCASSLVSPGELFFGEGSRLTVL.